Following are 30 T cell receptor beta chains from one sample sequenced in a study of T cell responses to AZD1222 COVID-19 vaccine. The repertoire was sequenced with immunoSEQ multiplex PCR; TCRdb's copy has only in-frame clones and lacks some. The sample has approximately 160,000 clones, around 90% seen once. The source material was peripheral blood, sampled on day 0 of AZD1222 vaccination. The receptors come from an adult in good health.

The CDR3 DNA follows: TGTGCCACCAGTACTACGACAGGGGGCAATGAAAAACTGTTTTTT. It is translated as CATSTTTGGNEKLFF. The J gene is TRBJ1-4, the V gene TRBV24-1; 10 bases align to TRBD1. J was trimmed by 5 bases and V by 6 bases; bases with no gene match: 5. CDR3 length: 15 amino acids. Germline CDR1 KGHDR, CDR2 SFDVKD.

The rearrangement links TRBV6-1 to TRBJ1-4, with D possibly being TRBD1 (5 bases). Germline CDR1 MNHNS, CDR2 SASEGT. The CDR3 has 14 amino acids. V gave up 3 bases and J gave up 4 bases, with 9 bases separating them. CDR3 sequence: CASSEGLGNEKLFF. Written as DNA, the CDR3 is TGTGCCAGCAGTGAGGGACTCGGTAATGAAAAACTGTTTTTT.

The rearrangement links TRBV29-1 to TRBJ1-1; TRBD1 agrees at 10 bases. V trimming: 7 bases; J trimming: 5 bases; junction bases outside the gene matches: 7. The CDR3 totals 13 residues. The V gene's germline CDR1 is SQVTM and CDR2 ANQGSEA. As DNA, the CDR3 is TGCAGCGCAGCGGGACAGGGGAGAACTGAAGCTTTCTTT. It codes for CSAAGQGRTEAFF.

The rearrangement uses TRBV27 and TRBJ2-3; no firm D call. The CDR3 extends over 14 amino acids. V was cut by 7 bases and J by 1 base, with 12 bases left in between. CDR1 is MNHEY and CDR2 is SMNVEV in the germline V gene (reference sequence). In nucleotides, the CDR3 is TGTGCCAGCATGCCCTCGGCGGGCACAGATACGCAGTATTTT. Translation: CASMPSAGTDTQYF.

The chain is built from TRBV6-1 and TRBJ1-1; no firm D call. The V and J ends lost 3 bases and 4 bases respectively, with 9 bases between them. The germline V gene has CDR1 MNHNS and CDR2 SASEGT. The CDR3 runs 13 residues. The CDR3 spells CASSEVRGTEAFF. As DNA, the CDR3 is TGTGCCAGCAGTGAGGTTCGGGGCACTGAAGCTTTCTTT.

V is TRBV7-9 and J is TRBJ2-7, with D perhaps given as TRBD1 or TRBD2 (5 bases each). CDR3 length equals 15 residues. V lost 5 bases, J lost 2 bases, and 16 bases lay in between. CDR1 is SEHNR, CDR2 FQNEAQ, per germline (reference sequence). The CDR3 nucleotides read TGTGCCAGCAGCAGGGGACGCAGCGGACCCTACGAGCAGTACTTC. This gives the protein CASSRGRSGPYEQYF.

This chain links TRBV10-2 with TRBJ2-7, with 10 nucleotides matching TRBD1. The CDR3 loop spans 14 amino acids. CDR1 WSHSY and CDR2 SAAADI come from the germline V gene. V shed 10 bases and J 3 bases; nucleotides not matched to a gene: 9. The CDR3 loop is CATAPGTGVYEQYF. DNA for the CDR3: TGCGCCACCGCCCCCGGGACAGGGGTCTACGAGCAGTACTTC.

CDR3 nucleotide sequence: TGCGCCAGCAGCTTTATGGGACTTCCCGGGGACGAGCAGTACTTC. Its protein is CASSFMGLPGDEQYF. The chain joins TRBV5-1 to TRBJ2-7, with a possible D match to TRBD2 (6 bases). CDR3 size: 15 residues. CDR1 and CDR2 (germline): SGHRS, YFSETQ. Trimming removed 2 bases at V and 5 bases at J, with 17 bases between. Combining the CDR3 with reference TRBV5-1 and TRBJ2-7 gives the whole variable domain KAGVTQTPRYLIKTRGQQVTLSCSPISGHRSVSWYQQTPGQGLQFLFEYFSETQRNKGNFPGRFSGRQFSNSRSEMNVSTLELGDSALYLCASSFMGLPGDEQYFGPGTRLTVT.

This chain uses TRBV11-2 with TRBJ2-7; 11 bases agree with TRBD2. Germline-derived CDR1 and CDR2 are SGHAT and FQNNGV. The CDR3 is made up of 14 amino acids. With 3 bases clipped from V and 5 bases from J, the junction kept 3 bases outside the gene matches. CDR3 bases: TGTGCCAGCAGCTTCGGGACTAGCGGCAACGAGCAGTACTTC. This translates into CASSFGTSGNEQYF.

The rearrangement joins TRBV2 to TRBJ2-7; no definite D call. The germline V gene has CDR1 SNHLY and CDR2 FYNNEI. The CDR3 is 12 residues long. V was cut by 4 bases and J by 9 bases, with 13 bases left in between. The CDR3 spells CASSAYNPGQYF. The CDR3 DNA is TGTGCCAGCAGTGCCTATAACCCGGGGCAGTACTTC.

This chain uses TRBV2 with TRBJ1-5; D is unclear. The germline gives CDR1 SNHLY, CDR2 FYNNEI. Trimming took off 2 bases at V and 7 bases at J, with 9 bases between the two ends. This CDR3 is built from 13 residues. DNA for the CDR3: TGTGCCAGCAGTGAACGAGGGTTACAGCCCCAGCATTTT. Translating gives CASSERGLQPQHF.

The chain carries TRBV6-5 and TRBJ1-1, with a weak D call TRBD1 (5 bases). This CDR3 is 14 amino acids long. The germline V gene has CDR1 MNHEY and CDR2 SVGAGI. V dropped 5 bases and J dropped 1 base, with 11 bases sitting between them. The CDR3 spells CASSKGTTNTEAFF. CDR3 DNA sequence: TGTGCCAGCAGTAAGGGGACCACGAACACTGAAGCTTTCTTT.

The chain links TRBV5-5 to TRBJ2-1; possibly TRBD2 for D (6 bases). The CDR3 spans 15 residues. Germline CDR1 and CDR2: SGHKS and YYEKEE (reference sequence). The germline V and J ends were trimmed by 4 bases and 4 bases, with 15 bases remaining between them. The DNA for the CDR3 is TGTGCCAGCAGCCCGATTAGCGGACTGTACAATGAGCAGTTCTTC. Translating it yields CASSPISGLYNEQFF.

The gene calls are TRBV5-1 and TRBJ1-2; 7 nucleotides line up with TRBD1. V gave up 0 bases and J gave up 6 bases; unmatched junction bases: 2. The CDR3 loop spans 13 amino acids. Germline V gene data show CDR1 as SGHRS and CDR2 as YFSETQ. The CDR3 sequence is CASSLGGGDGYTF. CDR3 nucleotide sequence: TGCGCCAGCAGCTTGGGAGGGGGCGATGGCTACACCTTC.

The rearrangement uses TRBV6-5 and TRBJ2-7; unclear D gene. Deletions cut 2 bases from V and 0 bases from J, with 11 bases between. Per the germline V gene, CDR1 is MNHEY and CDR2 is SVGAGI. The CDR3 is made up of 15 amino acids. CDR3 sequence: CASSYKARSSYEQYF. The CDR3 DNA is TGTGCCAGCAGTTACAAGGCGCGGAGCTCCTACGAGCAGTACTTC.

V gene TRBV7-9 combines with J gene TRBJ1-1, with unresolved D. V lost 5 bases and J lost 1, with 14 bases in between. Per the germline V gene, CDR1 is SEHNR and CDR2 is FQNEAQ (reference sequence). The CDR3 sequence is 15 residues long. The CDR3 reads CASSPTLGPNTEAFF. DNA of the CDR3: TGTGCCAGCAGCCCGACCTTAGGACCGAACACTGAAGCTTTCTTT.

The chain combines TRBV18 with TRBJ2-7, with D unresolved. The CDR3 is 13 residues long. CDR1 is KGHSH, CDR2 LQKENI, per germline. V was cut by 3 bases and J by 2 bases, with 8 bases left in between. Here the CDR3 reads CASSPYQAYEQYF. CDR3 coding DNA: TGTGCCAGCTCACCTTACCAAGCCTACGAGCAGTACTTC.

The rearrangement uses TRBV10-3 and TRBJ2-1; tentatively, D is TRBD1 or TRBD2 (6 bases each). The V and J ends lost 3 bases and 10 bases respectively, with 22 bases between them. Germline V gene sequence: CDR1 ENHRY, CDR2 SYGVKD. CDR3 length: 16 residues. For the CDR3, the DNA is TGTGCCATCAGTGACGTGAAGGGACTCCTGAGGGGGGAGCAGTTCTTC. Translated, it gives CAISDVKGLLRGEQFF.

This clone was detected once. The chain joins TRBV11-2 to TRBJ2-7; the match to TRBD2 covers 8 bases. Trimming at V came to 6 bases and at J to 2 bases, leaving 6 bases not matched to a gene. The CDR3 is 14 residues long. Germline V CDR1 and CDR2: SGHAT, FQNNGV. The CDR3 nucleotides read TGTGCCAGCAGTGGTGGACTAGCCGCCTACGAGCAGTACTTC. It codes for CASSGGLAAYEQYF. Full variable domain (remainder filled in from reference TRBV11-2 and TRBJ2-7): EAGVAQSPRYKIIEKRQSVAFWCNPISGHATLYWYQQILGQGPKLLIQFQNNGVVDDSQLPKDRFSAERLKGVDSTLKIQPAKLEDSAVYLCASSGGLAAYEQYFGPGTRLTVT.

In this sample, this clone turned up once. The V call is TRBV3-1 (or the pseudogene TRBV3-2), the J call TRBJ1-2; TRBD1 matches 10 bases. CDR1 is LGHDT and CDR2 is YNNKEL in the germline V gene (reference sequence). The CDR3 has 17 amino acids. Trimming cost V 3 bases and J 9 bases; bases outside gene matches: 16. CDR3 loop: CASSQSDRGHSLFSYTF. In DNA, the CDR3 is TGTGCCAGCAGCCAGTCCGACAGGGGGCATTCTCTTTTTAGCTACACCTTC.

This rearrangement joins TRBV12-5 to TRBJ1-5; 7 bases fit TRBD1. Germline values: CDR1 LGHNT, CDR2 FRNRAP. The V and J ends lost 0 bases and 7 bases, in that order; junction bases with no gene match: 18. This CDR3 has 19 residues. CDR3 DNA: TGTGCTAGTGGTTTGGTACTGAACAGGGGAGGTGGGTCGTTCCAGCCCCAGCATTTT. This sequence encodes CASGLVLNRGGGSFQPQHF.

The V call is TRBV2, the J call TRBJ2-7, with D hard to call. Germline CDR1 and CDR2: SNHLY and FYNNEI. Trimming took 5 bases from V and 3 from J, leaving 14 bases between them. The CDR3 runs to 14 residues. The CDR3 loop reads CASSLDPPGYEQYF. The CDR3 DNA reads TGTGCCAGCAGTTTAGACCCCCCAGGCTACGAGCAGTACTTC.

The chain employs TRBV6-5 and TRBJ1-1; D may be TRBD1 (6 bases). CDR3 length equals 12 residues. V lost 9 bases to trimming and J lost 6 bases, with 14 bases between them. In germline, CDR1 is MNHEY, CDR2 SVGAGI. CDR3 DNA sequence: TGTGCCAGTAGGACGACAGGTCCTGAAGCTTTCTTT. Translated: CASRTTGPEAFF.

This chain uses TRBV27 with TRBJ2-4; TRBD1 or TRBD2 may be the D gene (6 bases each). V lost 0 bases to trimming and J lost 9 bases, with 18 bases between them. The CDR3 has 16 residues. Per the germline V gene, CDR1 is MNHEY and CDR2 is SMNVEV (reference sequence). The CDR3 coding sequence is TGTGCCAGCAGTTTATCGCCCCGGGGGAGAGGGGGCATTCAGTACTTC. Its translation is CASSLSPRGRGGIQYF.

The V gene is TRBV4-1, the J gene TRBJ2-7, with TRBD2 identical over 11 bases. J was trimmed by 6 bases and V by 3 bases; bases with no gene match: 7. The V gene's germline CDR1 is MGHRA and CDR2 YSYEKL. There are 15 residues in the CDR3. This CDR3 reads CASSHPGTSGSEQYF. CDR3 bases: TGCGCCAGCAGCCACCCCGGGACTAGCGGTTCCGAGCAGTACTTC.

The chain joins TRBV4-1 to TRBJ1-5; TRBD1 is a possible D gene (5 bases). Per germline, CDR1 MGHRA and CDR2 YSYEKL. V was cut by 0 bases and J by 7 bases, with 16 bases left in between. This CDR3 spans 16 amino acids. The CDR3 here is CASSQEGQGLRQPQHF. CDR3 in DNA: TGCGCCAGCAGCCAAGAAGGCCAGGGCCTTCGGCAGCCCCAGCATTTT.

The rearrangement links TRBV19 to TRBJ1-5; TRBD1 matches 9 bases. With 5 bases clipped from V and 6 bases from J, the junction kept 11 bases outside the gene matches. The CDR3 extends over 16 amino acids. CDR1 and CDR2 from the germline V gene are LNHDA and SQIVND (reference sequence). The CDR3 region has the DNA TGTGCCAGTAGTCCGGGGGCCACAGGGGGCGGTCAGCCCCAGCATTTT. Its translation: CASSPGATGGGQPQHF.

This clone was detected a few times. The CDR3 spells CASSLGHNYEQYF. The CDR3 nucleotides are TGTGCCAGTAGTCTTGGACACAACTACGAGCAGTACTTC. This chain connects TRBV19 to TRBJ2-7, with a weak D call TRBD1 (5 bases). The CDR3 covers 13 residues. V dropped 5 bases and J dropped 3 bases, with 11 bases sitting between them. Germline V CDR1 and CDR2: LNHDA, SQIVND (reference sequence).

The chain recombines TRBV12-3 or TRBV12-4 with TRBJ1-1; D is possibly TRBD1 (5 bases). Trimming pared 5 bases from V and 2 bases from J, leaving 9 bases between. The CDR3 length is 13 residues. DNA of the CDR3: TGTGCCAGCAGTCTCACAGGCAACACTGAAGCTTTCTTT. This sequence encodes CASSLTGNTEAFF.

J is TRBJ1-5 and V is TRBV5-6, with 10 positions matching TRBD1. V lost 4 bases to trimming and J lost 6 bases; unmatched junction nucleotides: 16. The CDR3 has 18 residues. The V gene's germline CDR1 is SGHDT and CDR2 YYEEEE. The CDR3 spells CASSLVTGGGLRSQPQHF. The CDR3 nucleotides read TGTGCCAGCAGCCTTGTGACAGGGGGCGGTTTAAGAAGTCAGCCCCAGCATTTT.